Following are 3 T cell receptor beta chains from one sample sequenced in a study of cytomegalovirus exposure and HLA in healthy donors. PCR used 60 Vbeta primers and 13 Jbeta primers. Method: immunoSEQ multiplex PCR; TCRdb's copy keeps in-frame clones and lacks some. The sample lists around 150,000 clones; around 83% were seen once. Material for sequencing was PBMCs. The receptors shown here come from a man aged 18 to 30 in good health and CMV-seropositive.

The rearrangement links TRBV23-1 to TRBJ2-5, with a possible D match to TRBD1 (9 bases). TRBV23-1 is flagged as an ORF with uncertain function. V was cut by 4 bases and J by 4 bases, with 19 bases left in between. The CDR3 is made up of 16 amino acids. The CDR3 nucleotides are TGCGCCAGCAGTCCCGGGGGGGACAGGGTGCGAGAGACCCAGTACTTC. It codes for CASSPGGDRVRETQYF.

The rearrangement links TRBV6-6 to TRBJ2-7; 9 nucleotides match TRBD1. The V segment lost 8 bases and the J segment 6 bases; nucleotides outside the gene matches: 11. CDR3 length: 14 amino acids. Germline CDR1 reads MNHNY; CDR2 reads SVGAGI (reference sequence). CDR3 bases: TGTGCCAGCGGTGCCGGGACAGGGATATTCGAGCAGTACTTC. Amino acid sequence: CASGAGTGIFEQYF.

The chain employs TRBV27 and TRBJ1-3; D perhaps matches TRBD1 (5 bases). V was shortened by 5 bases and J by 2 bases, with 16 bases between the two germline ends. Germline assignment: CDR1 MNHEY and CDR2 SMNVEV (reference sequence). CDR3 length equals 16 residues. CDR3 nucleotides: TGTGCCAGCAGTCCCCCTCCAGGGCTGGCTGGAAACACCATATATTTT. Protein product: CASSPPPGLAGNTIYF.